This T cell receptor beta chain was captured by sequencing in a study of T cell responses to AZD1222 COVID-19 vaccine. Study-wide results and limits: The reported proportion of spike-specific TCRs targeting unmutated variant regions was nearly half. AZD1222 recipients seropositive at baseline numbered only five or six. The donor cohort was predominantly white British with a female majority, and clonal diversity may have been underestimated. Spike-specific TCR breadth and depth rose after two AZD1222 doses.

Sequencing was performed with immunoSEQ multiplex PCR; in TCRdb, only in-frame clones are kept and a portion is missing. This table holds approximately 150,000 clones, 93% found once. Turning to this clone: Its target is not known.

The CDR3 spans 15 residues. The junction had 7 bases not matched to a gene; V was cut back by 2 bases and J by 5 bases. Germline-derived CDR1 and CDR2 are LGHDT and YNNKEL (reference sequence). Sample: peripheral blood, taken on day 0 of MenACWY control vaccination. The chain uses TRBV3-1 (or the pseudogene TRBV3-2) and TRBJ1-2; 8 bases agree with TRBD1. The receptor was derived from an adult in good health. CDR3 region: CASSQSRGRGYGYTF. The CDR3 DNA sequence: TGTGCCAGCAGCCAAAGCAGGGGGCGAGGGTATGGCTACACCTTC.